What follows are 7 T cell receptor beta chains derived from one specimen sequenced in a study of blood T cell repertoires in COVID-19. Clones were read by immunoSEQ multiplex PCR, and TCRdb kept only the in-frame ones, dropping some. The sample consists of 110,000 or so clones, around 84% of them appearing once. The sequenced sample consisted of peripheral blood. Every receptor here comes from a man between 40 and 49 years old with acute or convalescent COVID-19.

The chain is built from TRBV5-1 and TRBJ1-6; D might be TRBD1 (6 bases). Trimming left V 4 bases short and J 3 bases short, with 11 bases between. Germline loops: CDR1 SGHRS, CDR2 YFSETQ. This CDR3 has 15 residues. The DNA of the CDR3 is TGCGCCAGCAGCATAGGACAGATCTATAATTCACCCCTCCACTTT. Protein product: CASSIGQIYNSPLHF.

In its sample, this clone was seen once. V gene TRBV6-1 combines with J gene TRBJ2-3; 7 nucleotides match TRBD2. The CDR3 is made up of 16 amino acids. V trimming: 2 bases; J trimming: 2 bases; junction bases outside the gene matches: 7. In germline, CDR1 is MNHNS, CDR2 SASEGT. CDR3 DNA sequence: TGTGCCAGCAGTGAAAGGTGGGGGGGATACACAGATACGCAGTATTTT. Protein product: CASSERWGGYTDTQYF.

V gene TRBV6-6 combines with J gene TRBJ1-3; 7 bases map to TRBD1. Germline V gene lookup returns CDR1 MNHNY and CDR2 SVGAGI (reference sequence). Germline trimming cut 6 bases from V and 4 bases from J; bases unmatched to any gene: 6. The CDR3 consists of 14 residues. This CDR3 reads CASSGTVGGNTIYF. The CDR3 DNA sequence: TGTGCCAGCAGCGGGACAGTAGGGGGAAACACCATATATTTT.

The rearrangement links TRBV3-1 (or the pseudogene TRBV3-2) to TRBJ2-3, with D unclear. Trimming removed 1 base at V and 4 bases at J, with 12 bases between. The CDR3 sequence is 15 residues long. Germline V gives CDR1 LGHDT, CDR2 YNNKEL (reference sequence). The chain's CDR3 is CASSQALLEADTQYF. The CDR3 DNA sequence: TGTGCCAGCAGCCAAGCCCTCTTAGAGGCAGATACGCAGTATTTT.

The chain couples TRBV30 to TRBJ2-3, with 10 bases fitting TRBD1. This CDR3 comprises 16 residues. After removal of 2 bases from V and 2 bases from J, the junction contained 7 bases not matched to a gene. Germline CDR1 is GTSNPN and CDR2 is SVGIG (reference sequence). The CDR3 sequence: CAWSNGDRGSTDTQYF. In DNA, the CDR3 is TGTGCCTGGAGTAATGGGGACAGGGGATCCACAGATACGCAGTATTTT.

J is TRBJ1-5 and V is TRBV24-1, with D uncertain. CDR1 is KGHDR, CDR2 SFDVKD, per germline. V was cut by 4 bases and J by 6 bases, with 12 bases left in between. The CDR3 sequence is 14 residues long. The CDR3 DNA is TGTGCCACCAGTGAAACGGACTCCGCTCAGCCCCAGCATTTT. Its translation is CATSETDSAQPQHF.

The chain joins TRBV9 to TRBJ2-2, with a possible D match to TRBD2 (5 bases). Looked up from germline, CDR1 is SGDLS and CDR2 is YYNGEE. Trimming took 0 bases from V and 8 from J, leaving 17 bases between them. The CDR3 is 16 residues long. CDR3: CASSVGGRAGGGELFF. Written as DNA, the CDR3 is TGTGCCAGCAGCGTAGGGGGAAGGGCAGGAGGAGGGGAGCTGTTTTTT.